The 21 T cell receptor beta chains presented below share a single source sample, sequenced in a study of beta chain features in type 1 diabetes. Reverse transcription of all isolated RNA meant that expressed TCRB transcripts were sequenced. Sequencing was performed with immunoSEQ multiplex PCR; in TCRdb, only in-frame clones are kept and a portion is missing. Of roughly 350,000 clones in the sample, 9.5% to 11% were seen once. The sample was naive CD4+ T cells from blood. These receptors all stem from a woman in her twenties or thirties in good health.

The CDR3 region is CASSVAAGSYNEQFF. The CDR3 DNA sequence: TGTGCCAGCAGCGTAGCTGCGGGCTCCTACAATGAGCAGTTCTTC. The chain links TRBV9 to TRBJ2-1, with D perhaps matching TRBD2 (5 bases). Trimming removed 0 bases at V and 0 bases at J, with 7 bases between. Germline V lookup: CDR1 SGDLS, CDR2 YYNGEE. The CDR3 totals 15 residues.

This clone was found a few times. The chain combines TRBV29-1 with TRBJ2-7; 9 bases line up with TRBD2. The CDR3 totals 15 residues. Germline V CDR1 and CDR2: SQVTM, ANQGSEA. J was trimmed by 7 bases and V by 7 bases; bases with no gene match: 17. In nucleotides, the CDR3 is TGCAGCGGGTGGAACGGGGGAGGAGCGGGAGGAGAGCAGTACTTC. It is translated as CSGWNGGGAGGEQYF.

In this sample, this clone turned up a few times. The chain is built from TRBV7-2 and TRBJ2-7; 7 nucleotides agree with TRBD1. This CDR3 region has 13 residues. Germline V gives CDR1 SGHTA, CDR2 FQGNSA. The V and J ends lost 8 bases and 2 bases, in that order; junction bases with no gene match: 6. CDR3: CASRRGSTYEQYF. The DNA for the CDR3 is TGTGCCAGCCGCAGGGGGTCCACCTACGAGCAGTACTTC.

This clone came up a few times. V and J are TRBV28 and TRBJ2-1; 10 positions match TRBD2. V lost 3 bases and J lost 15; bases outside the gene matches: 8. The CDR3 is 13 residues long. Germline CDR1 reads MDHEN; CDR2 reads SYDVKM. The CDR3 protein is CASSLSLAGVVFF. As DNA, the CDR3 is TGTGCCAGCAGTTTGTCCCTAGCGGGAGTCGTGTTCTTC.

Only a few counts were recorded for this clone. The chain links TRBV5-6 to TRBJ2-7, with 7 nucleotides matching TRBD2. V trimming: 4 bases; J trimming: 5 bases; junction bases outside the gene matches: 18. In germline, CDR1 is SGHDT, CDR2 YYEEEE. The CDR3 spans 17 residues. For the CDR3, the DNA is TGTGCCAGCAGCAGCGGCCGTTGGGGGGGAATTCGGAACGAGCAGTACTTC. This gives the protein CASSSGRWGGIRNEQYF. The complete variable domain, with remaining parts taken from reference TRBV5-6 and TRBJ2-7, reads DAGVTQSPTHLIKTRGQQVTLRCSPKSGHDTVSWYQQALGQGPQFIFQYYEEEERQRGNFPDRFSGHQFPNYSSELNVNALLLGDSALYLCASSSGRWGGIRNEQYFGPGTRLTVT.

This clone was observed a handful of times. V gene TRBV29-1 combines with J gene TRBJ2-3; 9 nucleotides agree with TRBD2. CDR3 length equals 16 residues. V lost 4 bases to trimming and J lost 5 bases; unmatched junction nucleotides: 13. The V gene's germline CDR1 is SQVTM and CDR2 ANQGSEA. In DNA form, the CDR3 reads TGCAGCGTTGTGGGGGTAGCGGGAGAAGTTTTAGATACGCAGTATTTT. Amino acid sequence: CSVVGVAGEVLDTQYF.

This clone turned up a few times. This chain joins TRBV4-3 and TRBJ1-1, with 8 positions matching TRBD1. CDR1 LGHNA and CDR2 YSLEER come from the germline V gene. The CDR3 sequence is 16 residues long. After removal of 0 bases from V and 7 bases from J, the junction contained 10 bases not matched to a gene. The CDR3 sequence: CASSQEEAGGLGEAFF. As DNA, the CDR3 is TGCGCCAGCAGCCAAGAGGAGGCAGGGGGCTTGGGTGAAGCTTTCTTT.

The CDR3, as DNA: TGCGCCAGCAGCCCGGGACAGGGCGAAGGTGAACTGTTTTTT. Translated, it gives CASSPGQGEGELFF. The chain carries TRBV5-1 and TRBJ1-4, with 9 bases identical to TRBD1. CDR1 SGHRS and CDR2 YFSETQ come from the germline V gene. J gave up 12 bases and V 4 bases, and 10 bases lay outside the gene matches. CDR3 length: 14 amino acids. Full variable domain (outside the CDR3, taken from reference TRBV5-1 and TRBJ1-4): KAGVTQTPRYLIKTRGQQVTLSCSPISGHRSVSWYQQTPGQGLQFLFEYFSETQRNKGNFPGRFSGRQFSNSRSEMNVSTLELGDSALYLCASSPGQGEGELFFGSGTQLSVL.

The J gene is TRBJ1-1, the V gene TRBV6-5; 9 bases agree with TRBD1. The CDR3 contains 14 residues. With 6 bases clipped from V and 1 base from J, the junction kept 3 bases outside the gene matches. In germline, CDR1 is MNHEY, CDR2 SVGAGI. The CDR3 nucleotides are TGTGCCAGCAGCAAGGGACAGGGGAACACTGAAGCTTTCTTT. As protein: CASSKGQGNTEAFF.

This clone was recorded a few times. The rearrangement links TRBV5-6 to TRBJ1-2, with D perhaps matching TRBD1 (5 bases). Trimming took 5 bases from V and 4 from J, leaving 12 bases between them. Germline-derived CDR1 and CDR2 are SGHDT and YYEEEE. The CDR3 loop spans 13 amino acids. The CDR3 sequence: CASSPAGTYGYTF. CDR3 coding DNA: TGTGCCAGCAGTCCAGCGGGGACCTATGGCTACACCTTC. Filled out from reference TRBV5-6 and TRBJ1-2, the complete variable domain reads DAGVTQSPTHLIKTRGQQVTLRCSPKSGHDTVSWYQQALGQGPQFIFQYYEEEERQRGNFPDRFSGHQFPNYSSELNVNALLLGDSALYLCASSPAGTYGYTFGSGTRLTVV.

A few counts support this clone. V and J are TRBV5-4 and TRBJ2-1; possible D gene TRBD2, 5 bases. The CDR3 runs to 12 residues. Germline V gene data show CDR1 as SGHNT and CDR2 as YYREEE (reference sequence). Trimming removed 3 bases from V and 9 bases from J, with 10 bases in between. CDR3 bases: TGTGCCAGCAGCTCGGGGAAGGCTGAGCAGTTCTTC. This codes for CASSSGKAEQFF.

This clone was observed a few times. A junction end diverges from the germline sequence, so it may reflect a read error. The V call is TRBV6-4, the J call TRBJ2-3; D is unresolved. In germline, CDR1 is MRHNA, CDR2 SNTAGT. CDR3 length: 15 amino acids. CDR3 in amino acids: CASSYSETSTDTQYF. CDR3 bases: TGTGCCAGCAGTTACTCGGAGACCAGCACAGATACGCAGTATTTT.

DNA for the CDR3: TGTGCCAGCAGTTTTGGACTAGGTGCCTACGAGCAGTACTTC. Amino acid sequence: CASSFGLGAYEQYF. The chain joins TRBV28 to TRBJ2-7, with TRBD2 matching 7 bases. The CDR3 spans 14 residues. CDR1 and CDR2 from the germline V gene are MDHEN and SYDVKM. V lost 3 bases, J lost 2 bases, and 4 bases stayed unmatched.

This clone appeared a few times. The genes are TRBV7-3 and TRBJ2-1, with TRBD2 matching 13 bases. The length of the CDR3 is 18 residues. Germline loops: CDR1 SGHTA, CDR2 FQGTGA. J lost 9 bases, V lost 2 bases, and 13 bases had no gene match. The CDR3 is CASSLLPPGLAGALEQFF. DNA for the CDR3: TGTGCCAGCAGCTTACTTCCCCCCGGACTAGCGGGAGCACTTGAGCAGTTCTTC.

The V gene is TRBV28, the J gene TRBJ1-1; D unclear. Germline V gives CDR1 MDHEN, CDR2 SYDVKM. V was pared by 6 bases and J by 3 bases, with 11 bases between. The CDR3 is 13 amino acids. Here the CDR3 reads CASSLFRYTEAFF. The CDR3 nucleotides read TGTGCCAGCAGCCTGTTCCGGTACACTGAAGCTTTCTTT. The full variable domain, completed using reference TRBV28 and TRBJ1-1, is DVKVTQSSRYLVKRTGEKVFLECVQDMDHENMFWYRQDPGLGLRLIYFSYDVKMKEKGDIPEGYSVSREKKERFSLILESASTNQTSMYLCASSLFRYTEAFFGQGTRLTVV.

This chain connects TRBV6-5 to TRBJ1-1; D call uncertain. CDR3 length equals 14 residues. CDR1 MNHEY and CDR2 SVGAGI come from the germline V gene. Trimming took off 0 bases at V and 1 base at J, with 6 bases between the two ends. The CDR3 coding sequence is TGTGCCAGCAGTTACTCGAAGAGGAACACTGAAGCTTTCTTT. Protein sequence: CASSYSKRNTEAFF.

This rearrangement joins TRBV4-3 to TRBJ2-5; D gene ambiguous. Trimming took 0 bases from V and 2 from J, leaving 4 bases between them. The CDR3 is 13 residues long. Germline CDR1 and CDR2: LGHNA and YSLEER. This CDR3 reads CASSQELQETQYF. DNA for the CDR3: TGCGCCAGCAGCCAAGAATTACAAGAGACCCAGTACTTC.

This clone was seen more than once but under ten times. The V and J genes are TRBV19 and TRBJ2-3; D is ambiguous. This CDR3 is built from 14 residues. CDR1 is LNHDA, CDR2 SQIVND, per germline (reference sequence). V lost 8 bases, J lost 0 bases, and 12 bases lay in between. This CDR3 is CASSPGPSTDTQYF. In DNA, the CDR3 is TGTGCCAGTTCCCCAGGTCCTAGCACAGATACGCAGTATTTT.

This clone has only a few counts. V is TRBV6-1 and J is TRBJ2-5; 7 bases line up with TRBD1. Germline assignment: CDR1 MNHNS and CDR2 SASEGT. J was trimmed by 2 bases and V by 7 bases; bases with no gene match: 1. CDR3 length: 12 residues. The CDR3: CASTRGQETQYF. CDR3 nucleotides: TGTGCCAGCACCAGGGGGCAAGAGACCCAGTACTTC.

This clone was picked up a small number of times. V is TRBV4-2 and J is TRBJ2-2; perhaps TRBD1 as D (6 bases). In germline, CDR1 is LGHNA, CDR2 YNFKEQ. This CDR3 region has 14 residues. V lost 0 bases and J 4 bases, leaving 6 bases between the germline ends. For the CDR3, the DNA is TGTGCCAGCAGCCAAGAACAGGGCACCGGGGAGCTGTTTTTT. This gives the protein CASSQEQGTGELFF.

The rearrangement uses TRBV28 and TRBJ2-1; 8 nucleotides agree with TRBD1. CDR1 and CDR2 from the germline V gene are MDHEN and SYDVKM. This CDR3 comprises 16 residues. Losses at the gene ends were 6 bases for V and 4 bases for J; bases not matched to a gene: 11. The CDR3 DNA follows: TGTGCCAGCAGCTCGCCTATTGGACAGGGATACAATGAGCAGTTCTTC. It yields the protein CASSSPIGQGYNEQFF. Full variable domain (remainder filled in from reference TRBV28 and TRBJ2-1): DVKVTQSSRYLVKRTGEKVFLECVQDMDHENMFWYRQDPGLGLRLIYFSYDVKMKEKGDIPEGYSVSREKKERFSLILESASTNQTSMYLCASSSPIGQGYNEQFFGPGTRLTVL.